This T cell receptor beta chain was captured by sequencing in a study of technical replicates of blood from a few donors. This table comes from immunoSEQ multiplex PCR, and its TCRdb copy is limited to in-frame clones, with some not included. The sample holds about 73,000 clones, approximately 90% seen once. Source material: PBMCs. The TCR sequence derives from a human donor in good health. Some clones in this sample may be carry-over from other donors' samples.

The CDR3 spells CASSWSGIPTDTQYF. As DNA, the CDR3 is TGTGCCAGTAGTTGGAGCGGGATTCCCACAGATACGCAGTATTTT. This chain joins TRBV19 and TRBJ2-3; 7 bases agree with TRBD2. CDR3 size: 15 residues. Germline V CDR1 and CDR2: LNHDA, SQIVND (reference sequence). The J segment lost 2 bases and the V segment lost 5 bases, leaving 7 bases of the junction unmatched.